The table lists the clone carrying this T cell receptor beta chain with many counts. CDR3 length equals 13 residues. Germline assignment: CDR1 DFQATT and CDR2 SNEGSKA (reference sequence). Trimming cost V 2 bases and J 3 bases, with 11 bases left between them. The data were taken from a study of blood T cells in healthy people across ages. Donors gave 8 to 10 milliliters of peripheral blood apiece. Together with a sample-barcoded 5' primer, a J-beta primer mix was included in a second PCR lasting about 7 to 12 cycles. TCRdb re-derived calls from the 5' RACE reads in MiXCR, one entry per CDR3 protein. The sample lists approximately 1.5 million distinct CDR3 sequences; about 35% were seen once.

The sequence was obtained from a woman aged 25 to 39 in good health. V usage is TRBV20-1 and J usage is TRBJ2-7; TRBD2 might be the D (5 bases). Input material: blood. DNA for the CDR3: TGCAGTGCTAGACACCCGACTATCTACGAGCAGTACTTC. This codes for CSARHPTIYEQYF.